The 29 T cell receptor beta chains below were found in one sample sequenced in a study of blood T cell repertoires in COVID-19. Profiled with immunoSEQ multiplex PCR; TCRdb holds only in-frame clones, not every one. The sample consists of 150,000 to 200,000 clones, about 83% of them appearing once. The sample taken for sequencing was peripheral blood. The source is a young man with active or convalescent COVID-19.

The V and J genes are TRBV19 and TRBJ2-3; TRBD2 matches at 8 bases. The trim removed 11 bases at V and 4 bases at J, leaving 14 bases unmatched. The CDR3 consists of 15 residues. Germline CDR1 and CDR2: LNHDA and SQIVND (reference sequence). In nucleotides, the CDR3 is TGTGCCTTAAGGAGAGGCGGGGGGTCTTCAGATACGCAGTATTTT. Its protein is CALRRGGGSSDTQYF.

The V gene is TRBV6-5, the J gene TRBJ1-5; TRBD1 is a possible D gene (6 bases). The germline V gene has CDR1 MNHEY and CDR2 SVGAGI. There are 15 residues in the CDR3. V was shortened by 2 bases and J by 5 bases, with 13 bases between the two germline ends. CDR3 amino acids: CASSYNRGSDQPQHF. DNA for the CDR3: TGTGCCAGCAGTTACAATAGGGGGTCCGATCAGCCCCAGCATTTT.

This clone was picked up one time. The chain employs TRBV18 and TRBJ1-2; no definite D call. V lost 2 bases and J lost 4, with 23 bases in between. Germline assignment: CDR1 KGHSH and CDR2 LQKENI. The CDR3 sequence is 18 residues long. The CDR3 DNA reads TGTGCCAGCTCACCAGCGGGGTTGGTCTCCAAAATTCCCTATGGCTACACCTTC. Translation: CASSPAGLVSKIPYGYTF. The full variable domain, with the rest looked up from reference TRBV18 and TRBJ1-2, is NAGVMQNPRHLVRRRGQEARLRCSPMKGHSHVYWYRQLPEEGLKFMVYLQKENIIDESGMPKERFSAEFPKEGPSILRIQQVVRGDSAAYFCASSPAGLVSKIPYGYTFGSGTRLTVV.

The chain combines TRBV19 with TRBJ2-5; 14 bases align to TRBD2. The CDR3 contains 16 residues. After removal of 4 bases from V and 3 bases from J, the junction contained 4 bases not matched to a gene. Germline V lookup: CDR1 LNHDA, CDR2 SQIVND (reference sequence). CDR3 nucleotide sequence: TGTGCCAGTAGTACCCCGGGACTAGCGGGGGAAGAGACCCAGTACTTC. Translating it yields CASSTPGLAGEETQYF.

Concerning this clone itself: The DNA is left out, because the CDR3 cannot be placed on it with certainty; the CDR3 is given as TCRdb lists it. The genes are TRBV21-1 and TRBJ1-3; the table calls TRBD1, which could not be checked here. TRBV21-1 is flagged as a pseudogene. The CDR3 has 16 residues if both end residues are counted. CDR3 region: CASSKVARGSLNTIYF.

The chain has TRBV19 and TRBJ1-2, with TRBD1 identical over 7 bases. V shed 5 bases, J shed 4 bases, and the junction held 7 bases outside the gene matches. The CDR3 covers 14 residues. Germline CDR1 and CDR2: LNHDA and SQIVND (reference sequence). CDR3 loop: CASSPDRDLYGYTF. The CDR3 bases are TGTGCCAGTAGTCCCGACAGGGACCTCTATGGCTACACCTTC.

CDR3 in DNA: TGTGCCAGCAGCCAAGAGGGCAGGGCCAATCAGCCCCAGCATTTT. Encoded protein: CASSQEGRANQPQHF. The chain carries TRBV3-1 (or the pseudogene TRBV3-2) and TRBJ1-5, with TRBD1 as a possible D gene (5 bases). CDR1 LGHDT and CDR2 YNNKEL come from the germline V gene (reference sequence). V was cut by 0 bases and J by 3 bases, with 9 bases left in between. The CDR3 contains 15 residues.

The chain employs TRBV10-1 and TRBJ2-5; D unclear. The CDR3 sequence is 14 residues long. Germline CDR1 and CDR2: WNHNN and SYGVQD (reference sequence). V was pared by 0 bases and J by 7 bases, with 12 bases between. For the CDR3, the DNA is TGCGCCAGCAGTGAGTCAGACCGCTCGGGGACCCAGTACTTC. Amino acid sequence: CASSESDRSGTQYF.

This chain joins TRBV12-3 or TRBV12-4 and TRBJ1-2, with a possible D match to TRBD1 (5 bases). This CDR3 has 12 residues. Trimming removed 5 bases from V and 5 bases from J, with 9 bases in between. The CDR3 coding sequence is TGTGCCAGCAGTCCCCGACAGTATGGCTACACCTTC. This gives the protein CASSPRQYGYTF.

The chain couples TRBV2 to TRBJ1-6, with 11 bases identical to TRBD1. Germline V CDR1 and CDR2: SNHLY, FYNNEI. Trimming removed 5 bases from V and 7 bases from J; junction bases left unmatched: 4. The length of the CDR3 is 15 residues. The DNA of the CDR3 is TGTGCCAGCAGTACAAGGGACAGGGGGAATTCACCCCTCCACTTT. Translated, it gives CASSTRDRGNSPLHF.

The chain uses TRBV11-2 and TRBJ1-3; 8 bases map to TRBD1. V was pared by 4 bases and J by 4 bases, with 9 bases of the junction left unmatched. Germline assignment: CDR1 SGHAT and CDR2 FQNNGV. The CDR3 has 16 amino acids. The CDR3 sequence is CASSSGTGGWGNTIYF. As DNA, the CDR3 is TGTGCCAGCAGCTCGGGGACAGGAGGTTGGGGAAACACCATATATTTT.

The V and J genes are TRBV12-5 and TRBJ2-7; D is perhaps TRBD2 (5 bases). The V end lost 2 bases, the J end lost 7 bases, and 12 bases lay between the germline ends. Germline values: CDR1 LGHNT, CDR2 FRNRAP. The CDR3 is 13 residues long. This CDR3 is CASGLPSGREQYV. The CDR3, as DNA: TGTGCTAGTGGTTTGCCCAGCGGCCGGGAGCAGTACGTC.

The chain uses TRBV6-5 and TRBJ1-2; 8 nucleotides align to TRBD1. Germline V lookup: CDR1 MNHEY, CDR2 SVGAGI. The CDR3 runs to 15 residues. V was clipped by 6 bases and J by 4 bases; unmatched bases: 10. The CDR3 here is CASSVTGTGSYGYTF. CDR3 in DNA: TGTGCCAGCAGCGTCACGGGGACAGGATCCTATGGCTACACCTTC.

CDR3: CSASPQETQYF. The CDR3 coding sequence is TGCAGTGCTAGCCCACAAGAGACCCAGTACTTC. J is TRBJ2-5 and V is TRBV20-1; D not resolved. Germline-derived CDR1 and CDR2 are DFQATT and SNEGSKA (reference sequence). The CDR3 contains 11 residues. The ends were cut back, 3 bases at V and 2 bases at J, with 4 bases in the middle.

This clone was observed once. The chain recombines TRBV5-1 with TRBJ2-5; D possibly corresponds to TRBD1 (6 bases). The CDR3 length is 17 residues. The germline CDR1 and CDR2 sequences are SGHRS and YFSETQ. The V and J ends lost 2 bases and 4 bases respectively, with 21 bases between them. DNA of the CDR3: TGCGCCAGCAGCTTCACGGCATCAGGGGAGTCTCGAGAGACCCAGTACTTC. It specifies CASSFTASGESRETQYF. The whole variable domain, filled in from reference TRBV5-1 and TRBJ2-5, reads KAGVTQTPRYLIKTRGQQVTLSCSPISGHRSVSWYQQTPGQGLQFLFEYFSETQRNKGNFPGRFSGRQFSNSRSEMNVSTLELGDSALYLCASSFTASGESRETQYFGPGTRLLVL.

The chain combines TRBV12-3 or TRBV12-4 with TRBJ2-7; D gene ambiguous. V was shortened by 3 bases and J by 4 bases, with 10 bases between the two germline ends. This CDR3 is built from 13 residues. The DNA of the CDR3 is TGTGCCAGCAGTTTTTACCCGGAGTACGAGCAGTACTTC. It encodes CASSFYPEYEQYF.

J is TRBJ2-2 and V is TRBV9; D might be TRBD1 (6 bases). V lost 6 bases, J lost 6 bases, and 15 bases lay in between. The CDR3 is 14 amino acids. Germline V gene data show CDR1 as SGDLS and CDR2 as YYNGEE. The DNA for the CDR3 is TGTGCCAGCAACCCTTGGGGGCAGGCCGGGGAGCTGTTTTTT. Translating it yields CASNPWGQAGELFF.

The CDR3 DNA reads TGTGCCAGTAGCTGGGGACAGGTGTTTGGTGGCTACACCTTC. Its translation is CASSWGQVFGGYTF. The chain has TRBV19 and TRBJ1-2, with 8 bases identical to TRBD1. V shed 6 bases and J 7 bases; nucleotides not matched to a gene: 10. CDR3 length: 14 amino acids. Germline V lookup: CDR1 LNHDA, CDR2 SQIVND (reference sequence).

In DNA, the CDR3 is TGTGCCATCAGTGAGGGCGCTAGCGGGACCAATGAGCAGTTCTTC. Its translation is CAISEGASGTNEQFF. The genes are TRBV10-3 and TRBJ2-1, with 9 nucleotides matching TRBD2. The CDR3 loop spans 15 amino acids. Per germline, CDR1 ENHRY and CDR2 SYGVKD. The V and J ends lost 2 bases and 6 bases, in that order; junction bases with no gene match: 5.

J is TRBJ2-5 and V is TRBV6-5; TRBD1 might be the D (6 bases). V was clipped by 1 base and J by 1 base, with 7 bases between them. Germline CDR1 reads MNHEY; CDR2 reads SVGAGI. This CDR3 region has 14 residues. CDR3 nucleotide sequence: TGTGCCAGCAGTTACTGGGGGCCCCAAGAGACCCAGTACTTC. Protein: CASSYWGPQETQYF.

This clone came up a few times. The rearrangement joins TRBV6-6 to TRBJ2-7, with 16 bases identical to TRBD2. CDR1 is MNHNY and CDR2 is SVGAGI in the germline V gene (reference sequence). V lost 6 bases, J lost 6 bases, and 5 bases stayed unmatched. This CDR3 is built from 15 residues. CDR3 sequence (DNA): TGTGCCAGCAGAACCGGGACTAGCGGGAGGGGCGAGCAGTACTTC. Protein sequence: CASRTGTSGRGEQYF.

The chain employs TRBV30 and TRBJ1-2; D is possibly TRBD1 (6 bases). Germline values: CDR1 GTSNPN, CDR2 SVGIG (reference sequence). This CDR3 has 13 amino acids. The V end lost 7 bases, the J end lost 3 bases, and 15 bases lay between the germline ends. CDR3 region: CASTRTAYYGYTF. The CDR3 nucleotides are TGTGCCTCAACCCGGACAGCCTACTATGGCTACACCTTC.

The rearrangement uses TRBV2 and TRBJ1-4, with 7 bases identical to TRBD1. The CDR3 runs 13 residues. Germline V gives CDR1 SNHLY, CDR2 FYNNEI. Trimming took 4 bases from V and 7 from J; bases not matched to a gene: 3. The CDR3 protein is CASSGQGFEKLFF. The CDR3 bases are TGTGCCAGCAGTGGACAGGGATTTGAAAAACTGTTTTTT.

The V gene is TRBV7-9, the J gene TRBJ2-1; 11 nucleotides match TRBD2. The V gene end was trimmed by 2 bases and the J gene end by 9 bases; junction bases not matched to a gene: 3. The CDR3 extends over 14 amino acids. Germline V gene data show CDR1 as SEHNR and CDR2 as FQNEAQ (reference sequence). The CDR3 is CASSLSLAGGEQFF. The CDR3 nucleotides are TGTGCCAGCAGCTTAAGTCTAGCGGGAGGTGAGCAGTTCTTC.

The chain is built from TRBV19 and TRBJ1-2, with D uncertain. CDR1 is LNHDA and CDR2 is SQIVND in the germline V gene (reference sequence). CDR3 length equals 13 residues. V was cut by 3 bases and J by 5 bases, with 10 bases left in between. CDR3: CASSITTEYGYTF. The CDR3 nucleotides read TGTGCCAGTAGTATTACGACGGAGTATGGCTACACCTTC.

This clone appeared a few times. The chain employs TRBV9 and TRBJ1-5; D unclear. V lost 4 bases, J lost 7 bases, and 15 bases lay in between. CDR1 and CDR2 from the germline V gene are SGDLS and YYNGEE. The CDR3 has 14 residues. The CDR3 is CASSPLAGDQPQHF. CDR3 nucleotides: TGTGCCAGCAGCCCCCTGGCGGGCGACCAGCCCCAGCATTTT.

The chain combines TRBV6-6 with TRBJ1-5; the D gene is possibly TRBD1 (5 bases). From germline, CDR1 is MNHNY and CDR2 SVGAGI (reference sequence). Trimming took 4 bases from V and 0 from J, leaving 13 bases between them. The CDR3 totals 16 residues. The CDR3 DNA reads TGTGCCAGCAGTTTTTCAGGGCTGTATAGCAATCAGCCCCAGCATTTT. Encoded protein: CASSFSGLYSNQPQHF.

The genes are TRBV18 and TRBJ1-2; D uncertain. CDR1 is KGHSH and CDR2 is LQKENI in the germline V gene. Trimming took off 3 bases at V and 4 bases at J, with 9 bases between the two ends. The CDR3 is 13 amino acids. In nucleotides, the CDR3 is TGTGCCAGCTCACCCCCCTCCAGCTATGGCTACACCTTC. Translation gives CASSPPSSYGYTF.

The chain joins TRBV5-4 to TRBJ2-7; tentative D call: TRBD1 (6 bases). CDR3 length: 14 amino acids. Germline V gene data show CDR1 as SGHNT and CDR2 as YYREEE (reference sequence). The V gene lost 1 base and the J gene lost 3 bases, with 11 bases spanning the gap. This chain's CDR3 is CASSLRGRGYEQYV. The CDR3 bases are TGTGCCAGCAGCTTGCGCGGCAGGGGCTACGAGCAGTACGTC.